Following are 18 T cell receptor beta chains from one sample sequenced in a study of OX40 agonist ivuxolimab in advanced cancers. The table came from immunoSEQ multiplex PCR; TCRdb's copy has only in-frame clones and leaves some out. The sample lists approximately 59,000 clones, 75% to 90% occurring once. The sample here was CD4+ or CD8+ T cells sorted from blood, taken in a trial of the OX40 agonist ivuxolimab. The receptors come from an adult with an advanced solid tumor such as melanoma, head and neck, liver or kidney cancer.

In DNA form, the CDR3 reads TGTGCCAGCAGCACTAACTGGGCAGCCGTGGGCGATGGCTACACCTTC. Protein sequence: CASSTNWAAVGDGYTF. The chain combines TRBV7-2 with TRBJ1-2; D is uncertain. Germline CDR1 and CDR2: SGHTA and FQGNSA. V was trimmed by 5 bases and J by 6 bases, leaving 22 bases between them. This CDR3 region has 16 residues.

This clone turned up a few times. CDR3 protein: CASSLDVAGGPDTQYF. CDR3 DNA sequence: TGTGCCAGCAGCTTAGATGTGGCGGGAGGGCCAGATACGCAGTATTTT. This chain uses TRBV11-2 with TRBJ2-3, with 9 bases identical to TRBD2. V was clipped by 0 bases and J by 4 bases; unmatched bases: 5. Germline lookup yields CDR1 SGHAT and CDR2 FQNNGV. There are 16 residues in the CDR3.

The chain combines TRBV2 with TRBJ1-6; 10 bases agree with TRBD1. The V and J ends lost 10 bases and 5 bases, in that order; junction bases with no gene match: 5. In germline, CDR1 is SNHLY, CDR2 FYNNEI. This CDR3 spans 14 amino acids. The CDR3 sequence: CATRDRGNNSPLHF. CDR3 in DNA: TGTGCCACCAGGGACAGGGGAAATAATTCACCCCTCCACTTT.

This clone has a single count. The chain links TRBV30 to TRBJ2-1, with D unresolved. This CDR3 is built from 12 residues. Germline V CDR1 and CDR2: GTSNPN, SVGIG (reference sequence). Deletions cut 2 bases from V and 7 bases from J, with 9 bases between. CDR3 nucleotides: TGTGCCTGGAGTTTAGGATTGAATGAGCAGTTCTTC. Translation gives CAWSLGLNEQFF. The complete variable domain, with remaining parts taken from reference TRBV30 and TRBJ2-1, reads SQTIHQWPATLVQPVGSPLSLECTVEGTSNPNLYWYRQAAGRGLQLLFYSVGIGQISSEVPQNLSASRPQDRQFILSSKKLLLSDSGFYLCAWSLGLNEQFFGPGTRLTVL.

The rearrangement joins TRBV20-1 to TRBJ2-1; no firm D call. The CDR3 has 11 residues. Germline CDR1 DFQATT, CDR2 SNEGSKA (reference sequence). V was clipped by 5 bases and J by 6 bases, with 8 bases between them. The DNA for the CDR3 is TGCAGTGCTCGTCCTATCAATGAGCAGTTCTTC. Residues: CSARPINEQFF.

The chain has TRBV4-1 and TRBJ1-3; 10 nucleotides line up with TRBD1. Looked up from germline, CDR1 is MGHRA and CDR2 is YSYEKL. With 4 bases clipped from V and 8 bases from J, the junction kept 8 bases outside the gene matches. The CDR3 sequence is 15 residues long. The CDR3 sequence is CASSRAAGTGDTIYF. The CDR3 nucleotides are TGCGCCAGCAGCCGCGCGGCCGGGACAGGGGACACCATATATTTT.

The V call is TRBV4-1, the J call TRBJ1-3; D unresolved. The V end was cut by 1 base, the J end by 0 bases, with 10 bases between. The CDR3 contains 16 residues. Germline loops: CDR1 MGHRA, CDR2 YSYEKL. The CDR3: CASSQGPGDSGNTIYF. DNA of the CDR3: TGCGCCAGCAGCCAAGGTCCTGGAGACTCTGGAAACACCATATATTTT.

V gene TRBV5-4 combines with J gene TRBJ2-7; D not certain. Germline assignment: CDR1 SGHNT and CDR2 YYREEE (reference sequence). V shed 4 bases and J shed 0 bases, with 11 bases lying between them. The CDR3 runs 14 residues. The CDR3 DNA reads TGTGCCAGCAGCGTCCACATGAGCTCCTACGAGCAGTACTTC. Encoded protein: CASSVHMSSYEQYF.

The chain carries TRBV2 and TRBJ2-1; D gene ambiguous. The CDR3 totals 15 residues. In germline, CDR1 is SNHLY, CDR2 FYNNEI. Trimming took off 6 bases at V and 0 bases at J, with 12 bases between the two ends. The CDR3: CASSLDGSSYNEQFF. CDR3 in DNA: TGTGCCAGCAGCCTAGACGGAAGCTCCTACAATGAGCAGTTCTTC.

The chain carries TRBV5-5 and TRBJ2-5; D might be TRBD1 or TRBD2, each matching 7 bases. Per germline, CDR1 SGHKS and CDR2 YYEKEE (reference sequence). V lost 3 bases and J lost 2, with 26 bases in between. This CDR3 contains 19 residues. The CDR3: CASSSPEFWGRGQQETQYF. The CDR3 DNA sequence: TGTGCCAGCAGCTCCCCCGAGTTTTGGGGGAGGGGGCAACAAGAGACCCAGTACTTC.

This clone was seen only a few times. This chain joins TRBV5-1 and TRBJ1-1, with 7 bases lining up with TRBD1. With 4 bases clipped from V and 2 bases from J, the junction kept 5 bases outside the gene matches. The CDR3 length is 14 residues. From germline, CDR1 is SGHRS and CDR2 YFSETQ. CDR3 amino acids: CASSEGQINTEAFF. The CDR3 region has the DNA TGCGCCAGCAGCGAGGGACAGATAAACACTGAAGCTTTCTTT.

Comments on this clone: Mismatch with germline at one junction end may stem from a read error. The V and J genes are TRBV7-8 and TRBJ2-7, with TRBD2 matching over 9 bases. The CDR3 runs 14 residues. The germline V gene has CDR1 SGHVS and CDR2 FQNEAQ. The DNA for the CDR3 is TGTGCCAGCAGCTTCGGGACTAGCTCCGACGAGCAGTACTTC. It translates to CASSFGTSSDEQYF.

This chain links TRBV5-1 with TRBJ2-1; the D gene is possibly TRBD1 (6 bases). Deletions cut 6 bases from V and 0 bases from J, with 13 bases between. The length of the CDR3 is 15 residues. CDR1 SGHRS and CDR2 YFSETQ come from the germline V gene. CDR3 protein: CASTVHRASYNEQFF. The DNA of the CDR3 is TGCGCCAGCACCGTTCACAGGGCCTCCTACAATGAGCAGTTCTTC.

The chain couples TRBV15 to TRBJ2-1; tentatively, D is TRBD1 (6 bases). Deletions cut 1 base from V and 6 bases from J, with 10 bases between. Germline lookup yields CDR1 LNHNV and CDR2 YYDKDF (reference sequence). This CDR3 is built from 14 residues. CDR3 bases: TGTGCCACCAGCAGAGGTAGAGGGGGCAATGAGCAGTTCTTC. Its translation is CATSRGRGGNEQFF.

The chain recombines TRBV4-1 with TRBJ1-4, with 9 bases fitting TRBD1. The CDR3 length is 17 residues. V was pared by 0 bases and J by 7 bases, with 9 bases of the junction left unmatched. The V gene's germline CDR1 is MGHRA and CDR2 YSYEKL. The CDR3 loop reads CASSQDLYRGLFEKLFF. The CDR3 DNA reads TGCGCCAGCAGCCAAGACCTCTACAGGGGGCTTTTTGAAAAACTGTTTTTT.

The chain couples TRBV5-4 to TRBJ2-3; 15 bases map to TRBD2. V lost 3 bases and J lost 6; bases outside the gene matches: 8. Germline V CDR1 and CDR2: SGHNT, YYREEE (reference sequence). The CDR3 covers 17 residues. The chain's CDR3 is CASSSGTSGGTRDTQYF. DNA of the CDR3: TGTGCCAGCAGCTCCGGGACTAGCGGGGGGACTAGGGATACGCAGTATTTT.

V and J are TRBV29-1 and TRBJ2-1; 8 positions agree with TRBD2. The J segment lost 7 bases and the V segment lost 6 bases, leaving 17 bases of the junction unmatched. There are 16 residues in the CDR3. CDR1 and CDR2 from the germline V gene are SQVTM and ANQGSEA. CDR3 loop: CSVVEFPRTSRNEQFF. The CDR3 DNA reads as TGCAGCGTCGTTGAGTTCCCCCGGACTAGCAGGAATGAGCAGTTCTTC.

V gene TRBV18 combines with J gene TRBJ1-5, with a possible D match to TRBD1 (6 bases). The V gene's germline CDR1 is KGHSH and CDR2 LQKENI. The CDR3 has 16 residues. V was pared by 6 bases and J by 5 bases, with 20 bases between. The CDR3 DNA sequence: TGTGCCAGCTCCTCAGGGGCAGGGAGGGCCGATCAGCCCCAGCATTTT. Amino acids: CASSSGAGRADQPQHF.